This passage covers 23 T cell receptor beta chains from one sample sequenced in a study of blood T cells in healthy people across ages. A second PCR, run for roughly 7 to 11 cycles, used a sample-barcoded 5' primer plus a J-beta primer mix. Each CDR3 protein gets one entry after TCRdb re-called the 5' RACE reads with MiXCR. The data contain hundreds of thousands of distinct CDR3 sequences, 52% of them seen just once; the ten biggest clones take up roughly 14%. The material sequenced was blood. The source of these receptors is an elderly woman in good health.

The rearrangement joins TRBV5-1 to TRBJ2-3; D is ambiguous. V lost 0 bases, J lost 5 bases, and 7 bases lay in between. This CDR3 has 13 amino acids. The germline gives CDR1 SGHRS, CDR2 YFSETQ. The CDR3 DNA reads TGCGCCAGCAGCTTGGCCCTACTAGATACGCAGTATTTT. Translated, it gives CASSLALLDTQYF.

This chain links TRBV6-5 with TRBJ2-1, with D possibly TRBD2 on 6 matching bases. Trimming pared 2 bases from V and 6 bases from J, leaving 14 bases between. Germline CDR1 and CDR2: MNHEY and SVGAGI. This CDR3 contains 15 residues. In DNA, the CDR3 is TGTGCCAGCAGTTACGGTCTGGGAGGTGGCAATGAGCAGTTCTTC. Translated: CASSYGLGGGNEQFF.

This clonotype was detected only a few times. The V gene is TRBV14, the J gene TRBJ2-2; tentatively, D is TRBD1 (5 bases). CDR1 and CDR2 from the germline V gene are SGHDN and FVKESK. V lost 1 base and J 2 bases, leaving 11 bases between the germline ends. The CDR3 is 16 amino acids. DNA for the CDR3: TGTGCCAGCAGCCAAGTCACCGGACACAACACCGGGGAGCTGTTTTTT. Residues: CASSQVTGHNTGELFF.

Many counts were recorded for this clonotype. The chain links TRBV3-1 to TRBJ2-4; no reliable D call. This CDR3 is 13 amino acids long. The germline gives CDR1 LGHDT, CDR2 YNNKEL (reference sequence). Trimming cost V 2 bases and J 0 bases, with 2 bases left between them. CDR3 DNA sequence: TGTGCCAGCAGCCAAATAGCCAAAAACATTCAGTACTTC. Residues: CASSQIAKNIQYF.

This rearrangement joins TRBV6-5 to TRBJ2-1, with 9 bases lining up with TRBD1. Germline CDR1 reads MNHEY; CDR2 reads SVGAGI. The V segment lost 3 bases and the J segment 10 bases; nucleotides outside the gene matches: 10. This CDR3 has 15 residues. The CDR3 DNA reads as TGTGCCAGCAGTTATTTGGGACAGGGTTCCTACGAGCAGTTCTTC. Translation: CASSYLGQGSYEQFF.

A few counts support this clonotype. The chain employs TRBV6-1 and TRBJ2-2; no definite D call. There are 13 residues in the CDR3. Trimming left V 6 bases short and J 0 bases short, with 5 bases between. Germline values: CDR1 MNHNS, CDR2 SASEGT. The CDR3 reads CASRETNTGELFF. CDR3 DNA: TGTGCCAGCAGGGAAACGAACACCGGGGAGCTGTTTTTT.

V and J are TRBV20-1 and TRBJ2-5; perhaps TRBD2 as D (5 bases). The J call may be wrong; the DNA end is better matched by TRBJ2-7. CDR3 length: 14 amino acids. Germline CDR1 and CDR2: DFQATT and SNEGSKA (reference sequence). In DNA form, the CDR3 reads TGCAGTGCTAGCGATGGGAGTAGGTATTACGAGCAGTACTTC. Encoded protein: CSASDGSRYYEQYF.

Notes on this clonotype: Just one base apart from a much larger clone, this may be a read error. The J gene is TRBJ2-5, the V gene TRBV5-1; no firm D call. The germline gives CDR1 SGHRS, CDR2 YFSETQ. CDR3 length: 14 amino acids. Trimming pared 0 bases from V and 1 base from J, leaving 7 bases between. The DNA of the CDR3 is TGCGCCAGCAGCTTGGGATGGATCCAAGAGACCCAGTACTTC. Its protein is CASSLGWIQETQYF. Full variable domain (rest looked up from reference TRBV5-1 and TRBJ2-5): KAGVTQTPRYLIKTRGQQVTLSCSPISGHRSVSWYQQTPGQGLQFLFEYFSETQRNKGNFPGRFSGRQFSNSRSEMNVSTLELGDSALYLCASSLGWIQETQYFGPGTRLLVL.

The chain has TRBV30 and TRBJ1-4; TRBD1 agrees at 7 bases. Germline CDR1 GTSNPN, CDR2 SVGIG (reference sequence). The V and J ends lost 2 bases and 8 bases, in that order; junction bases with no gene match: 11. CDR3 length: 15 amino acids. The CDR3 region has the DNA TGTGCCTGGAGTCCCCGGACAGGATTATTGGAAAAACTGTTTTTT. It is translated as CAWSPRTGLLEKLFF.

The gene calls are TRBV3-1 and TRBJ1-3; D is undetermined. V was clipped by 0 bases and J by 9 bases, with 6 bases between them. CDR3 size: 12 residues. Per germline, CDR1 LGHDT and CDR2 YNNKEL (reference sequence). In nucleotides, the CDR3 is TGTGCCAGCAGCCAAGAGGGCGGCACCATATATTTT. This translates into CASSQEGGTIYF.

This clonotype occurred many times. This chain links TRBV10-3 with TRBJ2-7; maybe TRBD2 (6 bases). The germline CDR1 and CDR2 sequences are ENHRY and SYGVKD. Between the trimmed V and J ends, which lost 1 base and 2 bases, there was a span of 15 bases. The CDR3 is 16 residues long. CDR3 DNA: TGTGCCATCAGTGAGTTGCGCGGGGACGAGACCTACGAGCAGTACTTC. This sequence encodes CAISELRGDETYEQYF.

This clonotype occurred once. The chain is built from TRBV29-1 and TRBJ1-2; D remains ambiguous. Trimming removed 5 bases from V and 7 bases from J, with 11 bases in between. Germline V gives CDR1 SQVTM, CDR2 ANQGSEA. CDR3 length: 11 amino acids. This CDR3 reads CSVTGVAGYTF. In nucleotides, the CDR3 is TGCAGCGTTACCGGGGTGGCTGGCTACACCTTC.

The genes are TRBV7-2 and TRBJ2-5; maybe TRBD1 (5 bases). CDR3 length equals 15 residues. V was cut by 4 bases and J by 4 bases, with 16 bases left in between. The V gene's germline CDR1 is SGHTA and CDR2 FQGNSA. DNA for the CDR3: TGTGCCAGCAGCTCCCTCACAGGCTTTGCAGAGACCCAGTACTTC. It specifies CASSSLTGFAETQYF.

This clonotype was seen a handful of times. This CDR3 reads CASSLDGVTEAFF. The CDR3 nucleotides are TGTGCCAGCAGTTTGGACGGGGTTACTGAAGCTTTCTTT. The chain couples TRBV12-3 or TRBV12-4 to TRBJ1-1; D is unclear. The CDR3 has 13 amino acids. The germline V and J ends were trimmed by 3 bases and 5 bases, with 10 bases remaining between them.

CDR3: CASSRQGVGYGYTF. The CDR3 DNA reads TGTGCCAGCAGTCGACAGGGAGTTGGCTATGGCTACACCTTC. This chain joins TRBV12-3 or TRBV12-4 and TRBJ1-2, with 7 nucleotides matching TRBD1. Unmatched junction bases numbered 7, after V lost 5 bases and J lost 4 bases. CDR3 size: 14 residues.

The rearrangement links TRBV6-2 or TRBV6-3 to TRBJ2-7, with D perhaps matching TRBD2 (5 bases). The CDR3 is made up of 15 amino acids. Germline loops: CDR1 MNHEY, CDR2 SVGEGT. V was trimmed by 5 bases and J by 1 base, leaving 15 bases between them. Here the CDR3 reads CASSRVGGLSYEQYF. The CDR3 bases are TGTGCCAGCAGTCGCGTCGGCGGGTTGTCCTACGAGCAGTACTTC.

This clonotype was detected ten times or more. The J gene is TRBJ2-7, the V gene TRBV7-8; 7 bases map to TRBD2. The CDR3 is 15 amino acids. The V segment lost 3 bases and the J segment 7 bases; nucleotides outside the gene matches: 12. In germline, CDR1 is SGHVS, CDR2 FQNEAQ. The CDR3 here is CASSLLLARTSEQYF. In nucleotides, the CDR3 is TGTGCCAGCAGCTTGTTACTAGCGAGAACTTCTGAGCAGTACTTC.

The chain joins TRBV6-5 to TRBJ1-2; tentatively, D is TRBD1 (5 bases). Germline CDR1 and CDR2: MNHEY and SVGAGI. This CDR3 spans 13 amino acids. Deletions cut 8 bases from V and 8 bases from J, with 18 bases between. The CDR3 bases are TGTGCCAGCGGACAAGGGGAGTTCGGGGGCTACACCTTC. Translated: CASGQGEFGGYTF.

This rearrangement joins TRBV10-3 to TRBJ2-3; no firm D call. The CDR3 extends over 13 amino acids. Germline CDR1 ENHRY, CDR2 SYGVKD. The germline V and J ends were trimmed by 4 bases and 3 bases, with 8 bases remaining between them. The CDR3 sequence is CAISVPDTDTQYF. CDR3 sequence (DNA): TGTGCCATCAGTGTACCAGATACAGATACGCAGTATTTT.

The V and J genes are TRBV5-1 and TRBJ2-1; TRBD1 agrees at 8 bases. V was pared by 6 bases and J by 1 base, with 6 bases of the junction left unmatched. CDR3 size: 15 residues. Germline CDR1 is SGHRS and CDR2 is YFSETQ. The CDR3 DNA follows: TGCGCCAGCACCACCGGGACAGGATCCTACAATGAGCAGTTCTTC. This sequence encodes CASTTGTGSYNEQFF.

As to this clonotype: This may be a read error: a much more frequent sequence differs by one nucleotide. The chain has TRBV12-3 or TRBV12-4 and TRBJ2-5, with D possibly matching TRBD2 (7 bases). CDR3 length: 15 residues. V lost 4 bases and J lost 2, with 14 bases in between. The DNA for the CDR3 is TGTGCCAGCAGTTGGGGGGGGCTAACTCAAGAGACCCAGTACTTC. It yields the protein CASSWGGLTQETQYF.

The CDR3: CASSVGDSEQFF. CDR3 sequence (DNA): TGTGCCAGCAGCGTAGGGGACTCTGAGCAGTTCTTC. The chain joins TRBV9 to TRBJ2-1, with D perhaps TRBD2 (6 bases). Germline V lookup: CDR1 SGDLS, CDR2 YYNGEE. The CDR3 extends over 12 amino acids. V was clipped by 0 bases and J by 9 bases, with 7 bases between them.

This chain connects TRBV9 to TRBJ2-3; the D is unclear. Germline V gene lookup returns CDR1 SGDLS and CDR2 YYNGEE. The CDR3 contains 17 residues. Trimming cost V 2 bases and J 4 bases, with 20 bases left between them. CDR3 region: CASSVQPSSSRADTQYF. In DNA form, the CDR3 reads TGTGCCAGCAGCGTTCAACCCTCCTCCTCTAGGGCAGATACGCAGTATTTT.